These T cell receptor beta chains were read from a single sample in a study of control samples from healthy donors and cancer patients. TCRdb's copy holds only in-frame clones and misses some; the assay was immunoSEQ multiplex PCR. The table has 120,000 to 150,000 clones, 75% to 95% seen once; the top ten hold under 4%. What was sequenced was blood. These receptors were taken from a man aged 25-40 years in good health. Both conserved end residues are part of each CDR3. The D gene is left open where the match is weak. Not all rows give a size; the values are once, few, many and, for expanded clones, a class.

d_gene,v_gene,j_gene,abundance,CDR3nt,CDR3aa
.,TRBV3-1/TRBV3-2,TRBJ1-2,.,TGTGCCAGCAGCAGTATAGACCGAAACTATGGCTACACCTTC,CASSSIDRNYGYTF
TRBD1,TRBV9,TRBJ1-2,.,TGTGCCAGCAGCGTAATAGGACAGGGTGGTGGCTACACCTTC,CASSVIGQGGGYTF
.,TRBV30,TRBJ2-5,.,TGTGCCTGGAGTGTTCTCGACCAAGAGACCCAGTACTTC,CAWSVLDQETQYF
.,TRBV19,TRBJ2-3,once,TGTGCCAGTACCCTGGGGTCTAGATGGACAGATACGCAGTATTTT,CASTLGSRWTDTQYF
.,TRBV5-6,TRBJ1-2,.,TGTGCCAGCAGCTTGGTGAAGGGGGGCTATGGCTACACCTTC,CASSLVKGGYGYTF
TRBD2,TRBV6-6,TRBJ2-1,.,TGTGCCAGCAGTGAGAGCGGGGGATCACGCCAGGAGCAGTTCTTC,CASSESGGSRQEQFF
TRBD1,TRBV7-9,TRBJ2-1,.,TGTGCCAGCAACCTTTTCACCGCCGGGACAGGGGTTGACAATGAGCAGTTCTTC,CASNLFTAGTGVDNEQFF
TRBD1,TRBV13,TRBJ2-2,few,TGTGCCAGCAGACGAGGGACAGGGGATAACACCGGGGAGCTGTTTTTT,CASRRGTGDNTGELFF
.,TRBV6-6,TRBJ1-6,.,TGTGCCAGCAGCTTCTTTTACCCGGGACACCGGGGGGAAAATTCACCCCTCCACTTT,CASSFFYPGHRGENSPLHF
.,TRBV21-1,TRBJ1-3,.,TGTGCCAGCACTTCCCCCGAGGCTATTAGCTCTGGAAACACCATATATTTT,CASTSPEAISSGNTIYF
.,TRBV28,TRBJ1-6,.,TGTGCCAGCAGTATAAACACGGGCTATAATTCACCCCTCCACTTT,CASSINTGYNSPLHF
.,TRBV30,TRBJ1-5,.,TGTGCCTGGAGTTCTGACACGGGTCAGCCCCAGCATTTT,CAWSSDTGQPQHF
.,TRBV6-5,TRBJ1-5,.,TGTGCCAGCAGTCAATCGCGGAATCAGCCCCAGCATTTT,CASSQSRNQPQHF
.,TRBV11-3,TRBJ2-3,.,TGTGCCAGCAGCTTCTCGACCCCCGGGAATACGCAGTATTTT,CASSFSTPGNTQYF
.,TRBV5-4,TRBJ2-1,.,TGTGCCAGCAGCTCCTTTCGGGGGTCCTACAATGAGCAGTTCTTC,CASSSFRGSYNEQFF
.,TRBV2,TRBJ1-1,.,TGTGCCAGCAGTGAAGAGGGGTGGACTGAAGCTTTCTTT,CASSEEGWTEAFF
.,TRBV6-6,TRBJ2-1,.,TGTGCCAGCAGTTCGCCCCAGGGTTACAATGAGCAGTTCTTC,CASSSPQGYNEQFF
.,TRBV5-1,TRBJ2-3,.,TGCGCCAGCAGCTTGGAGGTGCCGACAGATACGCAGTATTTT,CASSLEVPTDTQYF
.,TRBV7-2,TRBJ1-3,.,TGTGCCAGCAGCCAGGGACAAGGAAACACCATATATTTT,CASSQGQGNTIYF
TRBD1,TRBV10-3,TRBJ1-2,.,TGTGCCATCAGTGGAACAGGGGACGGCTACACCTTC,CAISGTGDGYTF
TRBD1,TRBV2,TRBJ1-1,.,TGTGCCAGCCTAGCCCGGGACAGGGGGTGGGCTATGAATACTGAAGCTTTCTTT,CASLARDRGWAMNTEAFF
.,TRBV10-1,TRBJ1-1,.,TGCGCCAGCAGGGGAGGACAGAACACTGAAGCTTTCTTT,CASRGGQNTEAFF
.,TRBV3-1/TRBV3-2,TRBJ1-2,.,TGTGCCAGCAGCCCAACTTGGGGGGGGGATGTTTATGGCTACACCTTC,CASSPTWGGDVYGYTF
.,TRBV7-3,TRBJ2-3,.,TGTGCCAGCAGCTTACGGTGGGACCTAGGCACAGATACGCAGTATTTT,CASSLRWDLGTDTQYF
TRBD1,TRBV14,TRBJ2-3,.,TGTGCCAGCAGTTTGACAGGGCTGGTTACAGATACGCAGTATTTT,CASSLTGLVTDTQYF
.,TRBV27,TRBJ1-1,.,TGTGCCAGCAGTTTAAGAGGGCAGGGATTCACTGAAGCTTTCTTT,CASSLRGQGFTEAFF
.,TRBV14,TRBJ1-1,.,TGTGCCAGCAGCCCTCGAGGGGGAAGGACTGAAGCTTTCTTT,CASSPRGGRTEAFF
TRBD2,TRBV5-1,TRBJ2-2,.,TGCGCCAGCAGCTTGCCGGGGGGGATCGGGGAGCTGTTTTTT,CASSLPGGIGELFF
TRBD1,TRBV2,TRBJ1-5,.,TGTGCCAGCAGTCACGGACAGGGCGGCCAGCCCCAGCATTTT,CASSHGQGGQPQHF
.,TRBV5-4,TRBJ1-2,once,TGTGCCTTCTGGGGAGCTAACTATGGCTACACCTTC,CAFWGANYGYTF
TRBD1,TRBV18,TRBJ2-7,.,TGTGCCAGCTCACCCGATACAGGGGCCCAGGTGGTTGAGTACTTC,CASSPDTGAQVVEYF
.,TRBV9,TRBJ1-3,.,TGTGCCAGCAGCGTAGCTCCAGGGACTGGAAACACCATATATTTT,CASSVAPGTGNTIYF
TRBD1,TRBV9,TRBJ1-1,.,TGTGCCAGCAGCCCGCGACAGGGCCAAGAAGCTTTCTTT,CASSPRQGQEAFF
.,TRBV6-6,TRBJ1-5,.,TGTGCCAGCGGGGGTATAGGGAATCAGCCCCAGCATTTT,CASGGIGNQPQHF
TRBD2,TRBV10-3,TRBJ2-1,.,TGTGCCATCAGTGGGTCTAGCGGGGTGCCAGCCTACAATGAGCAGTTCTTC,CAISGSSGVPAYNEQFF
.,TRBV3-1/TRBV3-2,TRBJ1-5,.,TGTGCCAGCAGCCAAGTGGCGGAAGGGGTCAATCAGCCCCAGCATTTT,CASSQVAEGVNQPQHF
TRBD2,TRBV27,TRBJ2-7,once,TGTGCCAGCAGTGTTACTAGCGGGGGGGTTTACGAGCAGTACTTC,CASSVTSGGVYEQYF
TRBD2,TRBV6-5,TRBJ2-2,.,TGTGCCAGCTCCACTAGCGGTCGGGACGGGGAGCTGTTTTTT,CASSTSGRDGELFF
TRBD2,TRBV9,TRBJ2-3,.,TGTGCCAGCAGCGGGAGACTAGCAAATACAGATACGCAGTATTTT,CASSGRLANTDTQYF
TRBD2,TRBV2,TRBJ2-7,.,TGTGCCAGCAACGACCTAGCGGGGGCCTCCTACGAGCAGTACTTC,CASNDLAGASYEQYF
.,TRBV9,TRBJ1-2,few,TGTGCCAGCAGCGTAGTTGACTCTCCATATGGAAATGGCTACACCTTC,CASSVVDSPYGNGYTF
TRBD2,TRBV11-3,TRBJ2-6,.,TGTGCCAGCAGCCTCCCCCACTTAGCGGGGGGTTGGACTGGGGCCAACGTCCTGACTTTC,CASSLPHLAGGWTGANVLTF
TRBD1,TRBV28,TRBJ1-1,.,TGTGCCAGCAGTTTCCCTAAGATGGACAGGGTAAGCACTGAAGCTTTCTTT,CASSFPKMDRVSTEAFF
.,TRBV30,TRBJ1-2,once,TGTGCCTGGAGTGACCTCAGGGGTTTCGGCTATGGCTACACCTTC,CAWSDLRGFGYGYTF
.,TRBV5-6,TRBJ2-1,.,TGTGCCAGCAGCTGGGGTCGCTCCTACAATGAGCAGTTCTTC,CASSWGRSYNEQFF
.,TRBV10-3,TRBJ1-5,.,TGTGCCATCAGTGAGGGGTGGCAGCCCCAGCATTTT,CAISEGWQPQHF
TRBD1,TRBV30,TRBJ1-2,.,TGTGCCTGGAGAAAGAACAGGGGGGCCTATGGCTACACCTTC,CAWRKNRGAYGYTF
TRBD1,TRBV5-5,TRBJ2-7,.,TGTGCCAGCAGCCCCGGACAGGGGTGGAACGAGCAGTACTTC,CASSPGQGWNEQYF
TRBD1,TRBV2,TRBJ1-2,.,TGTGCCAGCAGTGAACTGGGCCCTATGATCTCATCTGTGACAGGGGGCTATGGCTACACCTTC,CASSELGPMISSVTGGYGYTF
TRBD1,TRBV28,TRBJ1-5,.,TGTGCCAGCAGCGAGGGACAGCGGGATCAGCCCCAGCATTTT,CASSEGQRDQPQHF
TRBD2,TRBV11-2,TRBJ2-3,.,TGTGCCAGCAGCTTAGTGCTGGGTAGCGGGGGTCCAGATACGCAGTATTTT,CASSLVLGSGGPDTQYF
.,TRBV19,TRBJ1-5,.,TGTGCCAGTAGTCTCTTCCAGGGTAGTAATAGCAATCAGCCCCAGCATTTT,CASSLFQGSNSNQPQHF
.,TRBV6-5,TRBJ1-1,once,TGTGCCAGCAGTTGGGGATCTGGTGATTCTGAAGCTTTCTTT,CASSWGSGDSEAFF
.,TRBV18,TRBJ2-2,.,TGTGCCAGCTCACCATTAAGGGTTACCTACACCGGGGAGCTGTTTTTT,CASSPLRVTYTGELFF